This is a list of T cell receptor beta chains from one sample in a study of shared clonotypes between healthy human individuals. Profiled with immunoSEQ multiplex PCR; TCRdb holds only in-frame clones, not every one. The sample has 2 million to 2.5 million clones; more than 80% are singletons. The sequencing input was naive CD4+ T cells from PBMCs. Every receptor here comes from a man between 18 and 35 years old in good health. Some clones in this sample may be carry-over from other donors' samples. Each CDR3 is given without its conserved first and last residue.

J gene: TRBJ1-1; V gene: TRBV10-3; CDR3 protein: ASRQGLLTENTEAF
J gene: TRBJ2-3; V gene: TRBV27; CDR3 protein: ASSSGGSGDTQY
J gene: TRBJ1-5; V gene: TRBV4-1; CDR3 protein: ASSPRDRGINSNQPQH
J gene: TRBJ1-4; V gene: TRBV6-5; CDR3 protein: ASSYGYTNEKLF
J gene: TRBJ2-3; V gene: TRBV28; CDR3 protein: ASSLLRRGSSTDTQY
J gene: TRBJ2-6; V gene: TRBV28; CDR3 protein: ASTSERAGANVLT
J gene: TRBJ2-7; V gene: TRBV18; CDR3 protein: ASSLALAGTYEQY
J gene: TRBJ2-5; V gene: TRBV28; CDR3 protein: ASSPQETQY
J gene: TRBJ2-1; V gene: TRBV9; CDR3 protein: ASSTIAGGGNEQF
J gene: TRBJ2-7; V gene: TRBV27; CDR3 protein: ASSFSQGVKQY
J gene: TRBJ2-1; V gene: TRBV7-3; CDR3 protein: ASSLDSGSYNEQF
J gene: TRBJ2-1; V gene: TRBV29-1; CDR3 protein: SVEGTVYNEQF
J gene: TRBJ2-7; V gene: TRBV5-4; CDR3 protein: ASSLGGRGSSYEQY
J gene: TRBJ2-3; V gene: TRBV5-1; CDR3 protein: ASSPGARTDTQY
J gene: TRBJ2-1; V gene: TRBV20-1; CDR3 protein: SASTEEQF
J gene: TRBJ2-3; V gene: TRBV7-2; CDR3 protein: ASSLRGGHTQY
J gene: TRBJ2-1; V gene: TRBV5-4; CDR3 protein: ASSKDSAPYNEQF
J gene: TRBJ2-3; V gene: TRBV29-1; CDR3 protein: SVGRQATDTQY
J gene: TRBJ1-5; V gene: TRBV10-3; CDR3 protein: AISESLRSNQPQH
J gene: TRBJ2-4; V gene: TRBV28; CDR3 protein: ASSRKSLHPVQY
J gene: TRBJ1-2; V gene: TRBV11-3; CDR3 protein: ASSLRTGAGYT
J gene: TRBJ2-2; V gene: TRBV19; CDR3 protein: AIGRSGGGELF
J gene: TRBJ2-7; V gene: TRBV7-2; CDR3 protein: ASSPRTSGVYEQY
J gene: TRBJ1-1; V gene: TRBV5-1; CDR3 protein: ASSLPGAEAF
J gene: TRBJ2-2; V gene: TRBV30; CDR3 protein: AWNRDRVAGELF
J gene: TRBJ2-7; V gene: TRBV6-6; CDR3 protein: ATGGLDRYYEQY
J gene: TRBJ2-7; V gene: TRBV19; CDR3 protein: ASSIGSLAGETEQY
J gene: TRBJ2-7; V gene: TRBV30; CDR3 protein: AWSVSPYEQY
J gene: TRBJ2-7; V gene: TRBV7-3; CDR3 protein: ASSLGPGAYEQY
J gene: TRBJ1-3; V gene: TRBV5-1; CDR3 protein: ASSLQGGKTGNTIY
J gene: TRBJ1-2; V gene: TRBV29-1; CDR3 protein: SFRRGDGYT
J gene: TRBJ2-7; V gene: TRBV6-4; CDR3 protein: ASSEVTPYEQY
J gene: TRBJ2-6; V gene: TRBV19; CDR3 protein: ASSISGQGSGANVLT